A single sample is the source of the 18 T cell receptor beta chains below, sequenced in a study of T cell responses to AZD1222 COVID-19 vaccine. Sequencing used immunoSEQ multiplex PCR; TCRdb keeps in-frame clones, though not all of them. In the table there are roughly 120,000 clones, about 90% of which are singletons. Sequencing was performed on peripheral blood, taken 28 days after the second AZD1222 dose. Receptor source: an adult who received the AZD1222 COVID-19 vaccine.

The V gene is TRBV6-5, the J gene TRBJ2-1, with TRBD1 matching over 11 bases. The CDR3 extends over 14 amino acids. Per the germline V gene, CDR1 is MNHEY and CDR2 is SVGAGI. V dropped 4 bases and J dropped 4; count of bases not matched to a gene: 0. Here the CDR3 reads CASSWDRGYNEQFF. The CDR3 DNA reads as TGTGCCAGCAGTTGGGACAGGGGGTACAATGAGCAGTTCTTC.

The chain couples TRBV7-9 to TRBJ2-1; 9 bases match TRBD2. Per germline, CDR1 SEHNR and CDR2 FQNEAQ (reference sequence). The CDR3 consists of 14 residues. The V and J ends lost 9 bases and 4 bases, in that order; junction bases with no gene match: 7. CDR3 amino acids: CASGASGVYNEQFF. The CDR3 DNA sequence: TGTGCCAGTGGGGCTAGCGGGGTTTACAATGAGCAGTTCTTC.

This clone was detected only once. This sequence joins TRBV11-1 and TRBJ1-6; a possible D gene is TRBD1 (6 bases). Trimming stripped 5 bases from V and 15 bases from J, with 17 bases between. The CDR3 totals 13 residues. Germline values: CDR1 SGHAT, CDR2 FQDESV (reference sequence). The CDR3 loop reads CASSLLGTRLLHF. CDR3 coding DNA: TGTGCCAGCAGCCTTCTCGGGACAAGGCTCCTCCACTTT.

V gene TRBV19 combines with J gene TRBJ1-1; D is ambiguous. The germline V gene has CDR1 LNHDA and CDR2 SQIVND (reference sequence). The CDR3 has 13 residues. V gave up 3 bases and J gave up 3 bases, with 8 bases separating them. The CDR3 here is CASSIYPDTEAFF. CDR3 in DNA: TGTGCCAGTAGTATCTATCCTGACACTGAAGCTTTCTTT.

The V gene is TRBV11-3, the J gene TRBJ2-3; perhaps TRBD2 as D (6 bases). Germline V lookup: CDR1 SGHNT, CDR2 YENEEA. Trimming stripped 3 bases from V and 2 bases from J, with 9 bases between. The CDR3 extends over 14 amino acids. CDR3 in amino acids: CASSFRGYTDTQYF. The CDR3 DNA follows: TGTGCCAGCAGCTTTCGGGGGTACACAGATACGCAGTATTTT. Variable domain in full (rest from reference TRBV11-3 and TRBJ2-3): EAGVVQSPRYKIIEKKQPVAFWCNPISGHNTLYWYLQNLGQGPELLIRYENEEAVDDSQLPKDRFSAERLKGVDSTLKIQPAELGDSAVYLCASSFRGYTDTQYFGPGTRLTVL.

The gene calls are TRBV5-4 and TRBJ2-5, with 9 bases lining up with TRBD1. Germline assignment: CDR1 SGHNT and CDR2 YYREEE (reference sequence). The CDR3 loop spans 14 amino acids. V dropped 6 bases and J dropped 5; count of bases not matched to a gene: 8. The CDR3: CASTLPDRGETQYF. CDR3 bases: TGTGCCAGCACCCTCCCCGACAGGGGGGAGACCCAGTACTTC.

V usage is TRBV11-2 and J usage is TRBJ1-6, with TRBD1 matching 7 bases. Germline V lookup: CDR1 SGHAT, CDR2 FQNNGV. J was trimmed by 6 bases and V by 0 bases; bases with no gene match: 2. The CDR3 consists of 15 residues. CDR3 DNA sequence: TGTGCCAGCAGCTTAGAGGGGACAGTTAATTCACCCCTCCACTTT. Its protein product is CASSLEGTVNSPLHF.

This clone has just one count. This chain joins TRBV5-8 and TRBJ1-2, with D perhaps TRBD1 (6 bases). Germline V gene sequence: CDR1 SGHTS, CDR2 YDEGEE. Trimming left V 4 bases short and J 5 bases short, with 18 bases between. The CDR3 covers 15 residues. Here the CDR3 DNA reads TGTGCCAGCAGCGGCGGGTCGGTCGGACAGTATGGCTACACCTTC. Its translation: CASSGGSVGQYGYTF.

This chain links TRBV11-3 with TRBJ2-3; TRBD2 aligns across 7 bases. J was trimmed by 4 bases and V by 4 bases; bases with no gene match: 2. From germline, CDR1 is SGHNT and CDR2 YENEEA. The CDR3 has 13 residues. The CDR3 DNA is TGTGCCAGCAGCTGGGGGGGAGCAGATACGCAGTATTTT. Translation gives CASSWGGADTQYF.

The rearrangement joins TRBV5-4 to TRBJ1-5, with a weak D call TRBD1 (6 bases). Trimming left V 2 bases short and J 0 bases short, with 9 bases between. The CDR3 totals 15 residues. From germline, CDR1 is SGHNT and CDR2 YYREEE (reference sequence). The CDR3 region has the DNA TGTGCCAGCAGCTTACAGGGCAATAGCAATCAGCCCCAGCATTTT. It is translated as CASSLQGNSNQPQHF.

The V gene is TRBV18, the J gene TRBJ1-2; 11 nucleotides match TRBD1. This CDR3 is 16 amino acids long. J lost 4 bases, V lost 3 bases, and 7 bases had no gene match. Germline loops: CDR1 KGHSH, CDR2 LQKENI. This CDR3 is CASSPGTGGRIYGYTF. The DNA of the CDR3 is TGTGCCAGCTCACCCGGGACAGGGGGTCGGATCTATGGCTACACCTTC.

This chain links TRBV5-1 with TRBJ1-1; 9 nucleotides agree with TRBD1. The length of the CDR3 is 15 residues. J gave up 5 bases and V 4 bases, and 9 bases lay outside the gene matches. CDR1 is SGHRS, CDR2 YFSETQ, per germline. CDR3 protein: CASSAQGAIGTEAFF. CDR3 in DNA: TGCGCCAGCAGCGCACAGGGGGCGATCGGTACTGAAGCTTTCTTT. Based on the CDR3 plus reference TRBV5-1 and TRBJ1-1, the full variable domain is KAGVTQTPRYLIKTRGQQVTLSCSPISGHRSVSWYQQTPGQGLQFLFEYFSETQRNKGNFPGRFSGRQFSNSRSEMNVSTLELGDSALYLCASSAQGAIGTEAFFGQGTRLTVV.

The chain links TRBV3-1 (or the pseudogene TRBV3-2) to TRBJ2-1; D may match TRBD1 or TRBD2 (5 bases each). The CDR3 is 14 amino acids. CDR1 is LGHDT, CDR2 YNNKEL, per germline (reference sequence). Between the trimmed V and J ends, which lost 4 bases and 7 bases, there was a span of 14 bases. CDR3 amino acids: CASSPLGAVNEQFF. Here the CDR3 DNA reads TGTGCCAGCAGCCCCCTCGGGGCCGTTAATGAGCAGTTCTTC.

This chain uses TRBV7-9 with TRBJ2-2; TRBD1 might be the D (5 bases). The CDR3 spans 14 residues. Looked up from germline, CDR1 is SEHNR and CDR2 is FQNEAQ (reference sequence). Trimming shortened V by 4 bases and J by 6 bases, and 12 bases separated the two germline ends. The CDR3 loop is CASSSSGLAGELFF. The CDR3 DNA is TGTGCCAGCAGCTCCTCAGGGTTGGCCGGGGAGCTGTTTTTT.

The chain is built from TRBV6-6 and TRBJ2-1; 7 bases align to TRBD2. The CDR3 is 15 amino acids. Unmatched junction bases numbered 7, after V lost 0 bases and J lost 8 bases. Germline V lookup: CDR1 MNHNY, CDR2 SVGAGI (reference sequence). This CDR3 is CASSYSGPSGDEQFF. CDR3 nucleotide sequence: TGTGCCAGCAGTTACTCTGGACCCAGCGGGGATGAGCAGTTCTTC.

This chain links TRBV11-2 with TRBJ1-6, with D unresolved. Germline V gene data show CDR1 as SGHAT and CDR2 as FQNNGV. With 5 bases removed from V and 7 bases from J, the gap between germline ends came to 21 bases. The CDR3 is 17 amino acids. For the CDR3, the DNA is TGTGCCAGCAGCCAAACCCCGGACGGGGTAAACAATTCACCCCTCCACTTT. Amino acids: CASSQTPDGVNNSPLHF.

The chain combines TRBV6-1 with TRBJ1-1; possible D gene TRBD1, 5 bases. The germline gives CDR1 MNHNS, CDR2 SASEGT. V was clipped by 1 base and J by 4 bases, with 10 bases between them. The CDR3 is 14 residues long. CDR3 region: CASSEVGLGTEAFF. CDR3 DNA sequence: TGTGCCAGCAGTGAAGTGGGGCTGGGCACTGAAGCTTTCTTT.

This clone has only a few counts. V and J are TRBV3-1 (or the pseudogene TRBV3-2) and TRBJ2-7, with D hard to call. V was clipped by 2 bases and J by 5 bases, with 22 bases between them. Germline CDR1 reads LGHDT; CDR2 reads YNNKEL (reference sequence). The CDR3 totals 17 residues. The CDR3 nucleotides are TGTGCCAGCAGCCAATCTAGGGTCATGCCTTTCGTAGACGAGCAGTACTTC. Its protein is CASSQSRVMPFVDEQYF.